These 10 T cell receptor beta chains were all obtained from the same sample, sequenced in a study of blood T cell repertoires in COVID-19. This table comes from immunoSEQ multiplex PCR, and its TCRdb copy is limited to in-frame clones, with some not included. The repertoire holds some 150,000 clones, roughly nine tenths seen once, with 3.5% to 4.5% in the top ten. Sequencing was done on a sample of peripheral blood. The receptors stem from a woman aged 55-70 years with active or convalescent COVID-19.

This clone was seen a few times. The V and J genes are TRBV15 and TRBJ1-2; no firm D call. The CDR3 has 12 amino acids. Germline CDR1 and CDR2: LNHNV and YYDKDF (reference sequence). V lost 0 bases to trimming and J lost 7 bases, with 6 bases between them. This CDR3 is CATSRDKAGYTF. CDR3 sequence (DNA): TGTGCCACCAGCAGAGATAAAGCTGGCTACACCTTC.

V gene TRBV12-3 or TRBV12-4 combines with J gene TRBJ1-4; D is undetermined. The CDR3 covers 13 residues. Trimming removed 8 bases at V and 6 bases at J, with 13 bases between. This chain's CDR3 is CASGRALYEKLFF. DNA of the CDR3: TGTGCCAGCGGGCGGGCCTTATATGAAAAACTGTTTTTT.

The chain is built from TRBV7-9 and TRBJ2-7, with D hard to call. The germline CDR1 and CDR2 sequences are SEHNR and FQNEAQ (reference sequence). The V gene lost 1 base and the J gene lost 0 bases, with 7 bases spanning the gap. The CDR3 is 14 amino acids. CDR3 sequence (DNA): TGTGCCAGCAGCTTAGGGCAGTTCTCCTACGAGCAGTACTTC. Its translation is CASSLGQFSYEQYF.

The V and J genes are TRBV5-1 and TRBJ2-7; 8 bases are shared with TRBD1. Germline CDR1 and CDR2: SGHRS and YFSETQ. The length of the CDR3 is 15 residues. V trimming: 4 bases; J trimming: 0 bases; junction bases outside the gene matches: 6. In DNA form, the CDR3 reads TGCGCCAGCAGCATTATGACAGGGGACTCCTACGAGCAGTACTTC. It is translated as CASSIMTGDSYEQYF.

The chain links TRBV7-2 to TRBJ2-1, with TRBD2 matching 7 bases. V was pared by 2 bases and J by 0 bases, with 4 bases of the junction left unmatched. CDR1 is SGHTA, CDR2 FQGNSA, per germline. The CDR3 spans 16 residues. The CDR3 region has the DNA TGTGCCAGCAGCTTATTGGCGGGGGACTCCTACAATGAGCAGTTCTTC. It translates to CASSLLAGDSYNEQFF.

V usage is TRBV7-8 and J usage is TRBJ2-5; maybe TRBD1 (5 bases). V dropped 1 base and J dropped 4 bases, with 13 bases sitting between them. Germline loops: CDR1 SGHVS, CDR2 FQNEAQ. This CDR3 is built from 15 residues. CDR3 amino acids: CASSLGRNGAETQYF. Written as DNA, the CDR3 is TGTGCCAGCAGCTTAGGCAGGAATGGGGCAGAGACCCAGTACTTC.

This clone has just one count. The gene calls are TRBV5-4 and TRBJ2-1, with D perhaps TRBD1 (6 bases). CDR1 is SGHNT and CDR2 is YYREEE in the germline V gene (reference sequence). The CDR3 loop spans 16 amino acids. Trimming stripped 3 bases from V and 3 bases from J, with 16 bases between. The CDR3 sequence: CASSSSRGPFYNEQFF. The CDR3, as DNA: TGTGCCAGCAGCTCTAGCAGGGGTCCATTCTACAATGAGCAGTTCTTC. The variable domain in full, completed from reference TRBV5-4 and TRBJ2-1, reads ETGVTQSPTHLIKTRGQQVTLRCSSQSGHNTVSWYQQALGQGPQFIFQYYREEENGRGNFPPRFSGLQFPNYSSELNVNALELDDSALYLCASSSSRGPFYNEQFFGPGTRLTVL.

Written as DNA, the CDR3 is TGCGCCAGCAGCCAAACCTCCAGGCGCAGGGGGAGCTATGGCTACACCTTC. This encodes CASSQTSRRRGSYGYTF. The chain recombines TRBV4-1 with TRBJ1-2, with TRBD1 identical over 7 bases. This CDR3 spans 17 amino acids. Germline V gene lookup returns CDR1 MGHRA and CDR2 YSYEKL. J was trimmed by 4 bases and V by 2 bases; bases with no gene match: 13.

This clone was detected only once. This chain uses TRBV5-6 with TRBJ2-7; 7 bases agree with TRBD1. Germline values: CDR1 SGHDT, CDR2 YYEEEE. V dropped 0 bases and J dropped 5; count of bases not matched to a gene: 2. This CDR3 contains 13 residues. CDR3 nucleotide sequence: TGTGCCAGCAGCTTGGTGGGACAGAACGAGCAGTACTTC. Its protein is CASSLVGQNEQYF.

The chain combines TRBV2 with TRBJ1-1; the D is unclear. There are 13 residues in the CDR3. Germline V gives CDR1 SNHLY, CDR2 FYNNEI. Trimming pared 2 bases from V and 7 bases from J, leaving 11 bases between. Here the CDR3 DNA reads TGTGCCAGCAGTGAAATATCCTATAGTGAAGCTTTCTTT. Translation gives CASSEISYSEAFF. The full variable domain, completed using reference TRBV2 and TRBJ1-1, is EPEVTQTPSHQVTQMGQEVILRCVPISNHLYFYWYRQILGQKVEFLVSFYNNEISEKSEIFDDQFSVERPDGSNFTLKIRSTKLEDSAMYFCASSEISYSEAFFGQGTRLTVV.